Following are 27 T cell receptor beta chains from one sample sequenced in a study of tumor and adjacent non-tumor tissue in lung cancer. The template was RNA from unsorted bulk tissue. The library came from three nested PCR rounds adapted from ARM-PCR protocols. TCRdb recomputed calls from the multiplex PCR reads with MiXCR, one row per CDR3 protein. There are 60,000 to 85,000 distinct CDR3 sequences in the sample; about three quarters occur only once, and about 12% lies in the top ten. Specimen: lung tumor tissue. The receptors originated from a woman aged 50 to 65 with non-small cell lung cancer.

The genes are TRBV6-2 or TRBV6-3 and TRBJ1-1; D might be TRBD1 (6 bases). This CDR3 contains 12 residues. CDR1 and CDR2 (germline): MNHEY, SVGEGT. V lost 6 bases, J lost 12 bases, and 17 bases lay in between. The CDR3 nucleotides are TGTGCCAGCAGCGCGGACAGCCCCACGACTTTCTTT. This sequence encodes CASSADSPTTFF.

This clonotype has only one observation. The J gene is TRBJ2-5, the V gene TRBV11-2, with unresolved D. CDR3 size: 13 residues. Germline lookup yields CDR1 SGHAT and CDR2 FQNNGV. Between the trimmed V and J ends, which lost 9 bases and 5 bases, there was a span of 16 bases. CDR3 coding DNA: TGTGCCAGTTGCTTATCCAGGTCGGAGACCCAGTACTTC. It is translated as CASCLSRSETQYF. Combining the CDR3 with reference TRBV11-2 and TRBJ2-5 gives the whole variable domain EAGVAQSPRYKIIEKRQSVAFWCNPISGHATLYWYQQILGQGPKLLIQFQNNGVVDDSQLPKDRFSAERLKGVDSTLKIQPAKLEDSAVYLCASCLSRSETQYFGPGTRLLVL.

Notes on this clonotype: The CDR3 ends on some other residue instead of the conserved phenylalanine or tryptophan, so this is likely a read error. V gene TRBV6-1 combines with J gene TRBJ2-2, with D perhaps given as TRBD1 or TRBD2 (5 bases each). This CDR3 contains 13 residues. CDR1 is MNHNS and CDR2 is SASEGT in the germline V gene. CDR3: CVSSGTPDGELFL. DNA for the CDR3: TGTGTCAGCAGTGGGACCCCTGATGGGGAGCTGTTTTTA.

In its sample, this clonotype was seen many times. This chain connects TRBV7-2 to TRBJ2-3, with TRBD2 as a possible D gene (6 bases). The CDR3 is 16 residues long. Per the germline V gene, CDR1 is SGHTA and CDR2 is FQGNSA. V lost 3 bases and J 6 bases, leaving 19 bases between the germline ends. CDR3 in DNA: TGTGCCAGCAGCTTCCCTCTAGCGAGGACTTTGGATACGCAGTATTTT. Amino acid sequence: CASSFPLARTLDTQYF.

This clonotype was counted a few times. One end of the junction fails to match germline, which may point to a read error. V gene TRBV4-2 combines with J gene TRBJ2-6; unclear D gene. The CDR3 loop spans 15 amino acids. Per the germline V gene, CDR1 is LGHNA and CDR2 is YNFKEQ. The CDR3 DNA is TGTGCCAGCAGCCTCAGTCGCCCTGGGACCAACGTCCTGACTTTC. Translating it yields CASSLSRPGTNVLTF.

With respect to this clonotype: One end of the junction varies from germline; a read error may be responsible. This rearrangement joins TRBV12-3 or TRBV12-4 to TRBJ2-1; the D is unclear. CDR3 length: 15 residues. CDR3 DNA sequence: TGTGACAGCACCCACCCACTGAGCCCCTACAATGAGCAGTTCTTC. It encodes CDSTHPLSPYNEQFF.

This clonotype showed up many times. V usage is TRBV20-1 and J usage is TRBJ2-5; D unclear. Germline lookup yields CDR1 DFQATT and CDR2 SNEGSKA (reference sequence). Trimming pared 0 bases from V and 5 bases from J, leaving 22 bases between. There are 17 residues in the CDR3. The CDR3 nucleotides read TGCAGTGCTAGAGATCACCTGCCCTTGGGTCTCGGGGAGACCCAGTACTTC. It is translated as CSARDHLPLGLGETQYF.

Note on this clonotype: This could be a read error, since a much larger clone is one nucleotide away. V usage is TRBV10-1 and J usage is TRBJ2-2, with 7 bases lining up with TRBD1. Germline values: CDR1 WNHNN, CDR2 SYGVQD (reference sequence). The CDR3 totals 15 residues. CDR3: CASSRDSANTEELFF. The DNA of the CDR3 is TGCGCCAGCAGTCGGGACAGCGCGAACACCGAGGAGCTGTTTTTT.

Note on this clonotype: No conserved phenylalanine or tryptophan ends this CDR3, so it is likely a read error. The chain employs TRBV11-2 and TRBJ2-7; TRBD2 matches 7 bases. Germline CDR1 is SGHAT and CDR2 is FQNNGV. The CDR3 is made up of 14 amino acids. The CDR3 spells CASSYGRPSYKQYL. Here the CDR3 DNA reads TGTGCCAGCAGCTACGGGAGGCCCTCCTACAAGCAGTACCTT.

As for this clonotype: Being one base from a much bigger clone, this may be a read error. This chain links TRBV5-1 with TRBJ1-2; D is unresolved. The ends were cut back, 5 bases at V and 1 base at J, with 15 bases in the middle. Germline loops: CDR1 SGHRS, CDR2 YFSETQ. This CDR3 region has 15 residues. The CDR3 sequence: CASSGLTVNNYGYTF. CDR3 nucleotides: TGCGCCAGCAGTGGGCTGACGGTAAATAACTATGGCTACACCTTC. Based on the CDR3 plus reference TRBV5-1 and TRBJ1-2, the full variable domain is KAGVTQTPRYLIKTRGQQVTLSCSPISGHRSVSWYQQTPGQGLQFLFEYFSETQRNKGNFPGRFSGRQFSNSRSEMNVSTLELGDSALYLCASSGLTVNNYGYTFGSGTRLTVV.

V gene TRBV6-1 combines with J gene TRBJ2-3, with 8 bases matching TRBD2. Per germline, CDR1 MNHNS and CDR2 SASEGT. The CDR3 is made up of 20 amino acids. Trimming at V came to 2 bases and at J to 0 bases, leaving 16 bases not matched to a gene. Written as DNA, the CDR3 is TGTGCCAGCAGTGAAATTCCACGGGAGAGCGGGAGACCAAGCACAGATACGCAGTATTTT. As protein: CASSEIPRESGRPSTDTQYF.

Details on this clonotype: One end of the junction varies from germline; a read error may be responsible. The genes are TRBV4-2 and TRBJ2-7; TRBD2 is a possible D gene (6 bases). The CDR3 totals 16 residues. Germline CDR1 LGHNA, CDR2 YNFKEQ. CDR3 region: CTSSQAKGAGNYEQYF. The CDR3 bases are TGTACCAGCAGCCAGGCAAAAGGTGCGGGGAACTACGAGCAGTACTTT.

About this clonotype: The junction does not match germline at one end; this may be a read error. The chain combines TRBV11-2 with TRBJ1-1; 9 nucleotides align to TRBD1. Germline V gene data show CDR1 as SGHAT and CDR2 as FQNNGV. The CDR3 totals 14 residues. Here the CDR3 reads CARNFLDRGTEAFF. The CDR3 region has the DNA TGTGCCAGGAACTTTTTGGACAGGGGCACTGAAGCATTCTTT.

This clonotype was detected once. V gene TRBV29-1 combines with J gene TRBJ2-7, with D possibly matching TRBD2 (5 bases). This CDR3 has 12 amino acids. Germline V gives CDR1 SQVTM, CDR2 ANQGSEA. V was cut by 6 bases and J by 6 bases, with 15 bases left in between. CDR3 loop: CSVEAHSREQYF. CDR3 DNA: TGCAGCGTGGAGGCGCATAGCCGCGAGCAGTACTTC.

The rearrangement links TRBV12-3 or TRBV12-4 to TRBJ2-1; TRBD1 agrees at 9 bases. This CDR3 has 15 residues. With 8 bases clipped from V and 10 bases from J, the junction kept 15 bases outside the gene matches. CDR3 protein: CASGHSDRGGGEQFF. CDR3 bases: TGTGCCAGCGGTCACTCGGACAGGGGAGGGGGCGAGCAGTTCTTC.

V gene TRBV11-2 combines with J gene TRBJ1-5; D is uncertain. Deletions cut 3 bases from V and 12 bases from J, with 21 bases between. This CDR3 comprises 15 residues. Germline-derived CDR1 and CDR2 are SGHAT and FQNNGV. DNA for the CDR3: TGTGCCAGCAGCTTTGATGGATTAAGCAATCAACTCCAGCATTTT. It encodes CASSFDGLSNQLQHF.

The V and J genes are TRBV18 and TRBJ2-5, with D possibly TRBD2 on 5 matching bases. V lost 4 bases, J lost 5 bases, and 11 bases lay in between. CDR1 is KGHSH, CDR2 LQKENI, per germline. The CDR3 is made up of 13 amino acids. The CDR3 protein is CASSLKERETQYF. The CDR3, as DNA: TGTGCCAGCTCACTTAAGGAGCGGGAGACCCAGTACTTC.

This chain links TRBV5-5 with TRBJ2-7; D uncertain. V gave up 5 bases and J gave up 2 bases, with 20 bases separating them. CDR1 is SGHKS, CDR2 YYEKEE, per germline (reference sequence). The CDR3 is 16 amino acids. The DNA for the CDR3 is TGTGCCAGCAGGTTCTCCATTTTCTACAGTGCCTACGAGCAGTACTTC. Translated: CASRFSIFYSAYEQYF.

To note about this clonotype: A read error is likely, as this CDR3 ends without the conserved phenylalanine or tryptophan. This CDR3 reads CSVEDLDGWSSNNEQFI. The CDR3 DNA reads TGCAGCGTTGAAGATCTGGATGGTTGGAGCTCTAACAATGAGCAGTTCATC. The V gene is TRBV29-1, the J gene TRBJ2-1; D is undetermined. Germline CDR1 is SQVTM and CDR2 is ANQGSEA. V dropped 0 bases and J dropped 5 bases, with 20 bases sitting between them. The CDR3 extends over 17 amino acids.

This clonotype was counted ten times or more. The V and J genes are TRBV7-9 and TRBJ2-7, with D maybe TRBD1 (6 bases). V lost 3 bases and J 3 bases, leaving 12 bases between the germline ends. This CDR3 is built from 14 residues. The V gene's germline CDR1 is SEHNR and CDR2 FQNEAQ (reference sequence). The CDR3 nucleotides read TGTGCCAGCAGCTTGGGGGCAGCCCTCTACGAGCAGTACTTC. Translation gives CASSLGAALYEQYF. Filled out from reference TRBV7-9 and TRBJ2-7, the complete variable domain reads DTGVSQNPRHKITKRGQNVTFRCDPISEHNRLYWYRQTLGQGPEFLTYFQNEAQLEKSRLLSDRFSAERPKGSFSTLEIQRTEQGDSAMYLCASSLGAALYEQYFGPGTRLTVT.

This clonotype showed up just a few times. As DNA, the CDR3 is TGTGCCATCTTGGCAGCGAGTTCCTACGAGCAGTACTTC. Translation gives CAILAASSYEQYF. The rearrangement links TRBV6-1 to TRBJ2-7; D remains unclear. The CDR3 length is 13 residues. V was pared by 10 bases and J by 1 base, with 14 bases between. Germline V gives CDR1 MNHNS, CDR2 SASEGT.

A word on this clonotype: The germline gene is not matched at one end of the junction; a read error may be the cause. This chain links TRBV7-9 with TRBJ2-2; a possible D gene is TRBD1 (6 bases). The germline gives CDR1 SEHNR, CDR2 FQNEAQ (reference sequence). The CDR3 sequence is 17 residues long. The CDR3 protein is CASSLAEQGARIGELFF. The CDR3 DNA reads as TGTGCCAGCAGCTTAGCTGAACAGGGCGCAAGGATCGGGGAGCTATTTTTT.

In this sample, this clonotype is medium-sized. The chain joins TRBV6-1 to TRBJ2-7; either TRBD1 or TRBD2 may fit D (5 bases each). CDR1 is MNHNS and CDR2 is SASEGT in the germline V gene. The V and J ends lost 1 base and 0 bases respectively, with 10 bases between them. CDR3 length: 15 amino acids. This chain's CDR3 is CASSEGGALSYEQYF. The CDR3 coding sequence is TGTGCCAGCAGTGAAGGAGGGGCCCTCTCCTACGAGCAGTACTTC.

A word on this clonotype: One base away lies a much larger clone, so this may be a sequencing read error. The rearrangement links TRBV7-8 to TRBJ2-7; 13 positions match TRBD2. Germline CDR1 reads SGHVS; CDR2 reads FQNEAQ. The CDR3 length is 16 residues. Trimming cost V 5 bases and J 1 base; bases outside gene matches: 5. CDR3 DNA sequence: TGTGCCAGCAGCCTGGGACTAGCGGGAACATCCTACGAGCAGTACTTC. This sequence encodes CASSLGLAGTSYEQYF. The whole variable domain, filled in from reference TRBV7-8 and TRBJ2-7, reads GAGVSQSPRYKVAKRGQDVALRCDPISGHVSLFWYQQALGQGPEFLTYFQNEAQLDKSGLPSDRFFAERPEGSVSTLKIQRTQQEDSAVYLCASSLGLAGTSYEQYFGPGTRLTVT.

In the case of this clonotype: Compared with germline, one end of the junction differs, possibly owing to a read error. V is TRBV10-2 and J is TRBJ2-7; 9 bases map to TRBD1. The CDR3 runs to 12 residues. In germline, CDR1 is WSHSY, CDR2 SAAADI. In DNA form, the CDR3 reads TGCACCAGCAGACAGGGGGGCAACGGGCAGTACTTC. Protein: CTSRQGGNGQYF.

This clonotype was observed a handful of times. V gene TRBV6-1 combines with J gene TRBJ1-2, with TRBD1 matching 9 bases. After removal of 1 base from V and 5 bases from J, the junction contained 2 bases not matched to a gene. Germline V CDR1 and CDR2: MNHNS, SASEGT. The CDR3 spans 14 residues. CDR3: CASSEVQGAYGYTF. Written as DNA, the CDR3 is TGTGCCAGCAGTGAAGTACAGGGGGCTTATGGCTACACCTTC.

Concerning this clonotype: It is likely a read error, because the conserved phenylalanine at the end of the CDR3 is missing. V gene TRBV29-1 combines with J gene TRBJ1-1; D is unresolved. Per germline, CDR1 SQVTM and CDR2 ANQGSEA. The CDR3 covers 11 residues. The CDR3 loop reads CSVVSNTEAFL. CDR3 sequence (DNA): TGCAGTGTTGTCAGTAACACTGAAGCTTTCCTT.